What follows is one TCR beta chain and its context. No cognate antigen has been identified for it. Base qualities were left out, and no much larger clone turns up one base away. The data are from a study of blood T cell repertoires in COVID-19 (TCRdb year 2020). As for the study more broadly: Collaborator samples came from the United States, Italy and Spain and covered acute and convalescent phases of COVID-19. HLA class I and class II types, where available, came from metadata supplied by the sample provider rather than from assay-based typing. The samples were drawn from two sources: the first 160 participants of the ongoing ImmuneRACE study, and 1,254 subjects contributed by 6 global collaborators. The sample metadata nearly always contained a de-identified subject ID, COVID-19 status, age in years and sex. A freely available public database, intended as a resource for researchers studying the immune response to SARS-CoV-2, is where the repertoires were released. The prospective study material was composed of cDNA or gDNA derived from T cells, B-cell-depleted T cells, or PBMCs. Subjects who had been exposed to COVID-19, were actively infected with it, or had recovered from it provided the deeply sampled blood TCRbeta repertoires that made up the dataset. General study outcomes and caveats: How much clinical and demographic metadata was included differed by source and by participant, and the metadata was provided uncurated.

From the cysteine through the phenylalanine, the CDR3 covers 15 amino acids. The only DNA kept is the CDR3, 45 bases in frame from the first base. The germline V and J ends show losses of 0 bases and 6 bases respectively, and no gene match explains 6 bases of the junction. The germline V gene sets CDR1 to SGHRS and CDR2 to YFSETQ. In Seattle, one collaborating source enrolled patients while the infection was active and tracked those patients longitudinally over the course of disease. Whole blood was collected in K2EDTA tubes by collaborating institutions according to the institutions' own protocols. Collaborator samples were shipped for TCRbeta analysis as frozen whole blood, isolated PBMCs, or DNA extracted from either sample type. TCRbeta CDR3 regions were amplified from genomic DNA by means of the immunoSEQ Assay, a bias-controlled multiplex PCR. The study's own analysis went as follows. The number of nucleated cells in each sample was estimated from the amplification of reference gene primers within the assay. Sequence reads were collapsed and filtered to measure the absolute abundance of every unique TCRbeta CDR3 rearrangement. For each sample, productive Simpson clonality was calculated as the square root of Simpson's diversity index over productive rearrangements. The clones in this table, taken by TCRdb from immuneACCESS, are in-frame only. Not every clone is retained; where verified, under half of the shortfall comes from an unresolved V gene, and the cause of the rest is unknown. V and J calls and clone size are as listed in that table; D and trimming were resolved from the DNA. The sample yields over 400,000 clones; roughly nine tenths were counted once. The biggest ten clones account for roughly 8% of the sample.

The sequencing sample was made of peripheral blood. The origin of this receptor is a woman aged 50 to 60 with COVID-19, enrolled during active disease. The chain joins TRBV5-1 to TRBJ2-1; 7 nucleotides in the junction match TRBD1. The CDR3 reads CASSLARDSFNEQFF. In nucleotide form, the sequence is TGCGCCAGCAGCTTGGCTCGGGACAGTTTCAATGAGCAGTTCTTC.